Sequencing of this T cell receptor beta chain was carried out in a study of post-analysis software for immune sequencing data. The wider study: In terms of disease course, relapsing-remitting, secondary progressive and progressive-relapsing multiple sclerosis were included.

The germline CDR1 and CDR2 sequences are LGHNA and YSLEER. The V gene lost 3 bases and the J gene lost 6 bases, with 11 bases spanning the gap. The CDR3 totals 13 residues. As regards this clonotype: What it binds is not known.

Libraries were made from TCR beta cDNA, and they carried unique molecular identifiers. Each CDR3 protein gets one entry after TCRdb re-called the PCR reads with MiXCR. The sample comprises hundreds of thousands of distinct CDR3 sequences, 25% to 30% of which are singletons, and around 0.56% rests with the top ten. Study-level findings and limits: Samples prepared in the same batch strongly co-clustered by F measure. Controls had lower frequencies than patients of a handful of TRBV segments, which included TRBV5-6, TRBV5-1 and TRBV20-1.

This chain joins TRBV4-3 and TRBJ1-1; maybe TRBD1 (5 bases). Sequencing was performed on blood. The sequence was collected from a girl aged 5-17 years with multiple sclerosis. CDR3 in DNA: TGCGCCAGCAGCCAGACAGTGGCGGCTGAAGCTTTCTTT. This sequence encodes CASSQTVAAEAFF.